These 32 T cell receptor beta chains came from one sample sequenced in a study of cytomegalovirus exposure and HLA in healthy donors. Both 60 Vbeta primers and 13 Jbeta primers went into the PCR. Assay: immunoSEQ multiplex PCR; the TCRdb copy retains only in-frame clones and omits some. The sample holds about 200,000 clones, over 75% seen once. Sequencing input: PBMCs. The receptors were gathered from a boy aged 2 to 10 in good health and CMV-seronegative.

V gene TRBV5-4 combines with J gene TRBJ2-1; D is possibly TRBD2 (6 bases). CDR1 and CDR2 from the germline V gene are SGHNT and YYREEE (reference sequence). Trimming stripped 1 base from V and 3 bases from J, with 14 bases between. This CDR3 is 16 amino acids long. CDR3 in amino acids: CASSLRPGVLYNEQFF. Written as DNA, the CDR3 is TGTGCCAGCAGCTTGAGGCCGGGGGTCCTCTACAATGAGCAGTTCTTC.

This chain connects TRBV6-5 to TRBJ2-7, with 8 bases identical to TRBD1. V shed 5 bases, J shed 2 bases, and the junction held 5 bases outside the gene matches. The CDR3 is 14 residues long. Looked up from germline, CDR1 is MNHEY and CDR2 is SVGAGI. The chain's CDR3 is CASSRGTGAYEQYF. CDR3 in DNA: TGTGCCAGCAGTCGCGGGACAGGTGCCTACGAGCAGTACTTC.

This rearrangement joins TRBV5-1 to TRBJ1-2; the match to TRBD1 covers 8 bases. This CDR3 spans 15 amino acids. Germline assignment: CDR1 SGHRS and CDR2 YFSETQ. V was pared by 4 bases and J by 4 bases, with 9 bases of the junction left unmatched. Written as DNA, the CDR3 is TGCGCCAGCAGCCCTGCCCCTGGGACAGGCTATGGCTACACCTTC. Translation: CASSPAPGTGYGYTF.

The J gene is TRBJ2-5, the V gene TRBV5-1; D is uncertain. Trimming left V 1 base short and J 4 bases short, with 5 bases between. Germline CDR1 reads SGHRS; CDR2 reads YFSETQ. This CDR3 has 12 amino acids. The CDR3 DNA sequence: TGCGCCAGCAGCTTGCAGCGAGAGACCCAGTACTTC. It codes for CASSLQRETQYF.

The chain joins TRBV27 to TRBJ2-1; D possibly corresponds to TRBD2 (5 bases). Trimming cost V 4 bases and J 7 bases, with 17 bases left between them. Germline CDR1 reads MNHEY; CDR2 reads SMNVEV (reference sequence). This CDR3 spans 15 amino acids. The CDR3 sequence: CASSSIVEEINEQFF. The DNA of the CDR3 is TGTGCCAGCAGTTCTATAGTGGAGGAAATTAATGAGCAGTTCTTC.

The V call is TRBV5-1, the J call TRBJ2-5, with unresolved D. V shed 4 bases and J shed 5 bases, with 12 bases lying between them. Germline V gene sequence: CDR1 SGHRS, CDR2 YFSETQ. CDR3 length equals 13 residues. Here the CDR3 reads CASSRVEVETQYF. The CDR3, as DNA: TGCGCCAGCAGCCGAGTCGAGGTGGAGACCCAGTACTTC.

The V call is TRBV4-2, the J call TRBJ2-3; 10 bases line up with TRBD2. V was clipped by 0 bases and J by 4 bases; unmatched bases: 13. Germline V gene sequence: CDR1 LGHNA, CDR2 YNFKEQ. This CDR3 has 19 amino acids. CDR3 in amino acids: CASSQERVGSGGAADTQYF. In DNA, the CDR3 is TGTGCCAGCAGCCAAGAGCGGGTAGGAAGCGGGGGGGCCGCAGATACGCAGTATTTT.

The genes are TRBV5-4 and TRBJ1-2; 9 bases fit TRBD1. Germline V lookup: CDR1 SGHNT, CDR2 YYREEE (reference sequence). This CDR3 comprises 15 residues. V gave up 4 bases and J gave up 5 bases; unmatched junction bases: 9. The CDR3 sequence is CASSPADRGNYGYTF. As DNA, the CDR3 is TGTGCCAGCAGCCCTGCGGACAGGGGAAATTATGGCTACACCTTC. The full variable domain, its missing parts supplied by reference TRBV5-4 and TRBJ1-2, is ETGVTQSPTHLIKTRGQQVTLRCSSQSGHNTVSWYQQALGQGPQFIFQYYREEENGRGNFPPRFSGLQFPNYSSELNVNALELDDSALYLCASSPADRGNYGYTFGSGTRLTVV.

This rearrangement joins TRBV10-3 to TRBJ2-5, with 7 bases aligning to TRBD2. The CDR3 is 15 residues long. Germline CDR1 and CDR2: ENHRY and SYGVKD. V was clipped by 5 bases and J by 3 bases; unmatched bases: 9. The CDR3 sequence is CAISTLAAGEETQYF. Here the CDR3 DNA reads TGTGCCATCAGTACCCTAGCGGCGGGGGAAGAGACCCAGTACTTC.

This clone was detected a few times. The J gene is TRBJ2-2, the V gene TRBV20-1; the D is unclear. CDR1 DFQATT and CDR2 SNEGSKA come from the germline V gene (reference sequence). With 6 bases removed from V and 6 bases from J, the gap between germline ends came to 5 bases. This CDR3 comprises 10 residues. DNA of the CDR3: TGCAGTGCGCGGTCCGGGGAGCTGTTTTTT. This sequence encodes CSARSGELFF.

This clone appeared once. The chain uses TRBV30 and TRBJ2-6; TRBD2 is a possible D gene (6 bases). Germline V gene lookup returns CDR1 GTSNPN and CDR2 SVGIG (reference sequence). Trimming cost V 3 bases and J 3 bases, with 21 bases left between them. The CDR3 loop spans 18 amino acids. The CDR3 DNA reads TGTGCCTGGAGAGGCGGGACTCCGGACGTACATGGGGCCAACGTCCTGACTTTC. Translation: CAWRGGTPDVHGANVLTF.

This chain uses TRBV29-1 with TRBJ1-1; D ambiguous. The CDR3 contains 13 residues. Germline V gene data show CDR1 as SQVTM and CDR2 as ANQGSEA. V dropped 6 bases and J dropped 4 bases, with 15 bases sitting between them. The CDR3 DNA follows: TGCAGCGTCGAGGGTGGCGGATCCACTGAAGCTTTCTTT. Its protein is CSVEGGGSTEAFF.

Concerning this clone: Other nucleotide sequences in the sample specify the same CDR3. The CDR3 loop reads CASSYSRDRGYTEAFF. For the CDR3, the DNA is TGTGCCAGCAGTTACTCCAGGGACAGGGGGTACACTGAAGCTTTCTTT. The chain has TRBV6-5 and TRBJ1-1; 11 nucleotides line up with TRBD1. CDR3 size: 16 residues. J was trimmed by 3 bases and V by 0 bases; bases with no gene match: 3. The germline V gene encodes CDR1 MNHEY and CDR2 SVGAGI.

The CDR3 DNA is TGTGCCAGCAGCTTTGACAGGGCCCAAGAGACCCAGTACTTC. This encodes CASSFDRAQETQYF. The chain employs TRBV5-5 and TRBJ2-5, with 7 positions matching TRBD1. CDR1 SGHKS and CDR2 YYEKEE come from the germline V gene (reference sequence). The CDR3 covers 14 residues. The junction had 2 bases not matched to a gene; V was cut back by 2 bases and J by 1 base.

V is TRBV5-6 and J is TRBJ1-2; no firm D call. V gave up 4 bases and J gave up 4 bases, with 14 bases separating them. The V gene's germline CDR1 is SGHDT and CDR2 YYEEEE. This CDR3 is built from 14 residues. This chain's CDR3 is CASSLGRQAYGYTF. CDR3 bases: TGTGCCAGCAGCCTTGGCAGACAAGCCTATGGCTACACCTTC.

This clone has only one observation. This chain connects TRBV5-6 to TRBJ1-2; D gene unclear. The CDR3 totals 14 residues. Germline lookup yields CDR1 SGHDT and CDR2 YYEEEE. V was clipped by 2 bases and J by 3 bases, with 11 bases between them. DNA of the CDR3: TGTGCCAGCAGCTTTACTAGGCCTGACTATGGCTACACCTTC. It yields the protein CASSFTRPDYGYTF.

The V call is TRBV7-2, the J call TRBJ2-3; 10 nucleotides match TRBD2. Germline lookup yields CDR1 SGHTA and CDR2 FQGNSA. The V segment lost 5 bases and the J segment 6 bases; nucleotides outside the gene matches: 14. The CDR3 extends over 17 amino acids. The CDR3 sequence is CASSRLPSGGARDTQYF. Written as DNA, the CDR3 is TGTGCCAGCAGCCGTCTACCGAGCGGGGGGGCCAGGGATACGCAGTATTTT.

The chain is built from TRBV7-2 and TRBJ2-3; 7 positions match TRBD2. In germline, CDR1 is SGHTA, CDR2 FQGNSA. This CDR3 has 14 amino acids. Trimming took 1 base from V and 4 from J; bases not matched to a gene: 2. The CDR3 bases are TGTGCCAGCAGCTTAGGACTAGCAGCAGATACGCAGTATTTT. Its translation: CASSLGLAADTQYF.

This sequence joins TRBV4-3 and TRBJ2-5; D is possibly TRBD1 (6 bases). V was pared by 1 base and J by 5 bases, with 14 bases between. CDR1 and CDR2 from the germline V gene are LGHNA and YSLEER. The CDR3 extends over 15 amino acids. CDR3 sequence (DNA): TGCGCCAGCAGCCAAGGTCGAGACAGGTACGAGACCCAGTACTTC. This encodes CASSQGRDRYETQYF.

This rearrangement joins TRBV2 to TRBJ2-4; 9 bases align to TRBD1. CDR3 length: 16 amino acids. Trimming took 5 bases from V and 9 from J; bases not matched to a gene: 14. The germline V gene encodes CDR1 SNHLY and CDR2 FYNNEI. The CDR3, as DNA: TGTGCCAGCAGTCCAGGGGGGGGACAGGGTATCGGCATTCAGTACTTC. Protein product: CASSPGGGQGIGIQYF.

V usage is TRBV11-2 and J usage is TRBJ1-1, with no clear D. CDR1 SGHAT and CDR2 FQNNGV come from the germline V gene. V lost 5 bases to trimming and J lost 5 bases, with 15 bases between them. The CDR3 sequence is 14 residues long. CDR3 residues: CASSRPGGRTEAFF. In nucleotides, the CDR3 is TGTGCCAGCAGCCGCCCAGGAGGGCGAACTGAAGCTTTCTTT.

This chain connects TRBV7-2 to TRBJ2-5; tentatively, D is TRBD2 (5 bases). The CDR3 has 12 residues. With 4 bases removed from V and 5 bases from J, the gap between germline ends came to 8 bases. Germline CDR1 SGHTA, CDR2 FQGNSA. Written as DNA, the CDR3 is TGTGCCAGCAGCTCTCAGCGGGAGACCCAGTACTTC. Translation: CASSSQRETQYF.

This chain connects TRBV27 to TRBJ1-2; 7 positions agree with TRBD1. The V and J ends lost 6 bases and 4 bases, in that order; junction bases with no gene match: 11. Germline loops: CDR1 MNHEY, CDR2 SMNVEV (reference sequence). The CDR3 spans 15 residues. The CDR3 spells CASRQIGTEGYGYTF. For the CDR3, the DNA is TGTGCCAGCAGGCAAATCGGGACAGAGGGCTATGGCTACACCTTC.

The chain links TRBV11-2 to TRBJ2-1; 8 bases agree with TRBD1. The CDR3 has 17 residues. With 5 bases clipped from V and 4 bases from J, the junction kept 13 bases outside the gene matches. Germline lookup yields CDR1 SGHAT and CDR2 FQNNGV. CDR3 DNA sequence: TGTGCCAGCAGCCCTGGGAATGGGGGACAGGCGTACAATGAGCAGTTCTTC. Protein product: CASSPGNGGQAYNEQFF.

The chain combines TRBV7-3 with TRBJ2-3; the D gene is possibly TRBD1 (6 bases). The germline V gene has CDR1 SGHTA and CDR2 FQGTGA. V was trimmed by 5 bases and J by 3 bases, leaving 9 bases between them. The CDR3 covers 13 residues. The CDR3: CASSRTGTDTQYF. For the CDR3, the DNA is TGTGCCAGCAGCCGAACAGGGACAGATACGCAGTATTTT.

The chain carries TRBV5-6 and TRBJ2-7, with D uncertain. Trimming took off 0 bases at V and 2 bases at J, with 6 bases between the two ends. The germline V gene encodes CDR1 SGHDT and CDR2 YYEEEE. The CDR3 has 13 residues. The CDR3 region has the DNA TGTGCCAGCAGCTTGGCGAGTCCCTACGAGCAGTACTTC. It translates to CASSLASPYEQYF.

The gene calls are TRBV6-5 and TRBJ2-3; D gene ambiguous. Germline values: CDR1 MNHEY, CDR2 SVGAGI. This CDR3 has 15 residues. The germline V and J ends were trimmed by 7 bases and 1 base, with 15 bases remaining between them. Written as DNA, the CDR3 is TGTGCCAGCACCCCTACCTATTATGGCACAGATACGCAGTATTTT. Protein product: CASTPTYYGTDTQYF.

CDR3 sequence: CASSLGPGREQYF. The DNA of the CDR3 is TGTGCCAGCAGCTTAGGGCCAGGGAGGGAGCAGTACTTC. This chain links TRBV11-3 with TRBJ2-7; a possible D gene is TRBD2 (6 bases). The V and J ends lost 1 base and 7 bases respectively, with 11 bases between them. The CDR3 consists of 13 residues. The germline gives CDR1 SGHNT, CDR2 YENEEA.

This clone has more than one count but fewer than ten. This chain links TRBV20-1 with TRBJ2-5; no clear D. Trimming left V 6 bases short and J 2 bases short, with 4 bases between. Per the germline V gene, CDR1 is DFQATT and CDR2 is SNEGSKA (reference sequence). The length of the CDR3 is 10 residues. The CDR3 bases are TGCAGTGCGACACAAGAGACCCAGTACTTC. This encodes CSATQETQYF.

In its sample, this clone was seen a few times. The chain carries TRBV6-5 and TRBJ2-2, with 11 bases lining up with TRBD2. Germline V CDR1 and CDR2: MNHEY, SVGAGI. J was trimmed by 3 bases and V by 6 bases; bases with no gene match: 3. The length of the CDR3 is 15 residues. CDR3 region: CASSRLAGYTGELFF. The DNA of the CDR3 is TGTGCCAGCAGCCGACTAGCGGGGTACACCGGGGAGCTGTTTTTT.

This rearrangement joins TRBV5-1 to TRBJ2-5; D is undetermined. Germline loops: CDR1 SGHRS, CDR2 YFSETQ. There are 14 residues in the CDR3. Trimming cost V 5 bases and J 5 bases, with 16 bases left between them. The CDR3 DNA follows: TGCGCCAGCAGTGATTTATGGTCGAGCGAGACCCAGTACTTC. Protein sequence: CASSDLWSSETQYF.

The rearrangement uses TRBV5-4 and TRBJ2-7, with 13 bases matching TRBD2. The CDR3 consists of 16 residues. V dropped 4 bases and J dropped 5; count of bases not matched to a gene: 9. Germline V gene sequence: CDR1 SGHNT, CDR2 YYREEE (reference sequence). This CDR3 is CASSPTGTSGADEQYF. CDR3 bases: TGTGCCAGCAGCCCCACCGGGACTAGCGGGGCTGACGAGCAGTACTTC.